The next 28 T cell receptor beta chains were all read from a single sample in a study of CD8+CD57+ T cells in acquired aplastic anemia. Profiling that covered TCR beta VDJ and CDR3 relied on genomic DNA as its template. One entry per CDR3 protein, called by TCRdb with MiXCR from the reads. The sample has about 160,000 distinct CDR3 sequences; about 50% are singletons. Sequenced patients had shown CD8+CD57+ cell expansion by flow cytometry. The source material was sorted CD4+, CD8+, or CD8+CD57+ T cells (not recorded which) from PBMCs. Receptor source: a human donor with aplastic anemia.

In this sample, this clonotype turned up once. The CDR3 spells CASYLGNEQFF. CDR3 DNA sequence: TGTGCCAGCTACTTGGGCAATGAGCAGTTCTTC. This chain links TRBV19 with TRBJ2-1; no reliable D call. The CDR3 extends over 11 amino acids. Germline lookup yields CDR1 LNHDA and CDR2 SQIVND (reference sequence). The V end lost 9 bases, the J end lost 6 bases, and 9 bases lay between the germline ends.

This clonotype appeared many times. The chain employs TRBV5-1 and TRBJ1-1; D is unclear. CDR1 and CDR2 from the germline V gene are SGHRS and YFSETQ. Trimming stripped 1 base from V and 0 bases from J, with 7 bases between. The CDR3 contains 14 residues. CDR3 amino acids: CASSLRGVNTEAFF. CDR3 nucleotides: TGCGCCAGCAGCTTGCGGGGAGTGAACACTGAAGCTTTCTTT.

The chain combines TRBV12-3 or TRBV12-4 with TRBJ1-2; D remains ambiguous. Trimming removed 4 bases at V and 6 bases at J, with 3 bases between. This CDR3 has 10 amino acids. Written as DNA, the CDR3 is TGTGCCAGCAGTTCCAATGGCTACACCTTC. The encoded protein is CASSSNGYTF.

The J gene is TRBJ2-3, the V gene TRBV10-3; 10 bases map to TRBD2. The length of the CDR3 is 18 residues. The germline V gene encodes CDR1 ENHRY and CDR2 SYGVKD. The J segment lost 3 bases and the V segment lost 3 bases, leaving 12 bases of the junction unmatched. The CDR3 coding sequence is TGTGCCATCAGTGAAGTTTCCGGGGCTAGCGGGAGTACAGATACGCAGTATTTT. Amino acids: CAISEVSGASGSTDTQYF.

J is TRBJ2-3 and V is TRBV12-3 or TRBV12-4; TRBD2 agrees at 7 bases. Losses at the gene ends were 6 bases for V and 6 bases for J; bases not matched to a gene: 9. This CDR3 has 14 amino acids. CDR3 region: CASRRAGRADTQYF. CDR3 coding DNA: TGTGCCAGCAGAAGGGCAGGGAGGGCTGATACGCAGTATTTT.

A single count supports this clonotype. This chain joins TRBV10-3 and TRBJ1-2; the match to TRBD1 covers 9 bases. The CDR3 consists of 13 residues. V lost 3 bases to trimming and J lost 7 bases; unmatched junction nucleotides: 3. Per the germline V gene, CDR1 is ENHRY and CDR2 is SYGVKD. The CDR3 is CAISDDRGFGYTF. The CDR3, as DNA: TGTGCCATCAGTGACGACAGGGGGTTTGGCTACACCTTC.

V usage is TRBV29-1 and J usage is TRBJ2-7, with D possibly TRBD2 on 6 matching bases. The CDR3 consists of 12 residues. Between the trimmed V and J ends, which lost 6 bases and 2 bases, there was a span of 11 bases. Germline CDR1 SQVTM, CDR2 ANQGSEA. The CDR3 here is CSVEDYPYEQYF. The DNA for the CDR3 is TGCAGCGTCGAGGACTATCCCTACGAGCAGTACTTC.

The rearrangement uses TRBV7-8 and TRBJ2-2; 11 nucleotides agree with TRBD2. The J segment lost 1 base and the V segment lost 0 bases, leaving 1 base of the junction unmatched. Per the germline V gene, CDR1 is SGHVS and CDR2 is FQNEAQ. The CDR3 contains 17 residues. CDR3 amino acids: CASSLAGTSGNTGELFF. The CDR3 DNA follows: TGTGCCAGCAGCTTAGCCGGGACTAGCGGGAACACCGGGGAGCTGTTTTTT.

About this clonotype: A read error may explain this, as a much larger clone is one base away. This chain links TRBV7-9 with TRBJ1-1; D not resolved. Germline V CDR1 and CDR2: SEHNR, FQNEAQ (reference sequence). The CDR3 extends over 15 amino acids. The DNA of the CDR3 is TGCGCCAGCGGCCGTTCCACAAGCGGGGACACTGAAGCTTTCTTT. Its protein is CASGRSTSGDTEAFF.

There are many counts of this clonotype. The chain couples TRBV12-3 or TRBV12-4 to TRBJ2-2; unclear D gene. This CDR3 spans 11 amino acids. Between the trimmed V and J ends, which lost 6 bases and 7 bases, there was a span of 6 bases. The CDR3 DNA sequence: TGTGCCAGCAGCATAGACGGGGAGCTGTTTTTT. It encodes CASSIDGELFF.

This clonotype showed up just once. The chain carries TRBV20-1 and TRBJ1-6, with D possibly being TRBD1 (5 bases). V was pared by 0 bases and J by 7 bases, with 13 bases between. This CDR3 is 15 amino acids long. CDR1 is DFQATT and CDR2 is SNEGSKA in the germline V gene (reference sequence). The CDR3 DNA sequence: TGCAGTGCTAGAGATCCCGGGACGGGGAATTCACCCCTCCACTTT. It specifies CSARDPGTGNSPLHF.

This clonotype was picked up a small number of times. The chain is built from TRBV7-8 and TRBJ2-3; a weak D match, TRBD1 (5 bases). In germline, CDR1 is SGHVS, CDR2 FQNEAQ. The V gene lost 6 bases and the J gene lost 1 base, with 14 bases spanning the gap. The CDR3 runs 15 residues. The CDR3 protein is CASSSSGLRTDTQYF. As DNA, the CDR3 is TGTGCCAGCAGTTCTTCAGGGTTACGCACAGATACGCAGTATTTT.

The V call is TRBV13, the J call TRBJ2-7, with D perhaps TRBD1 or TRBD2 (5 bases each). The V gene's germline CDR1 is PRHDT and CDR2 FYEKMQ (reference sequence). Deletions cut 4 bases from V and 0 bases from J, with 10 bases between. The CDR3 runs 14 residues. The CDR3 loop reads CASSWGRNSYEQYF. CDR3 coding DNA: TGTGCCAGCAGCTGGGGACGGAACTCCTACGAGCAGTACTTC.

This clonotype was seen a handful of times. The chain couples TRBV7-9 to TRBJ2-7; the D is unclear. The ends were cut back, 5 bases at V and 5 bases at J, with 7 bases in the middle. The V gene's germline CDR1 is SEHNR and CDR2 FQNEAQ (reference sequence). The CDR3 runs to 11 residues. CDR3 bases: TGTGCCAGCAGCGACATTAACGAGCAGTACTTC. This sequence encodes CASSDINEQYF. Together with reference TRBV7-9 and TRBJ2-7, the CDR3 gives the full variable domain: DTGVSQNPRHKITKRGQNVTFRCDPISEHNRLYWYRQTLGQGPEFLTYFQNEAQLEKSRLLSDRFSAERPKGSFSTLEIQRTEQGDSAMYLCASSDINEQYFGPGTRLTVT.

This clonotype has a count of ten or more. The J gene is TRBJ1-2, the V gene TRBV20-1; D unresolved. Germline V gene sequence: CDR1 DFQATT, CDR2 SNEGSKA (reference sequence). The CDR3 runs to 13 residues. V was clipped by 5 bases and J by 4 bases, with 14 bases between them. DNA of the CDR3: TGCAGTGCTCCCCGAAGCGTAAGCTATGGCTACACCTTC. It translates to CSAPRSVSYGYTF.

This clonotype was picked up one time. The V and J genes are TRBV25-1 and TRBJ2-3; 10 bases fit TRBD2. With V trimmed by 9 bases and J by 3 bases, 12 bases remained unmatched. Germline CDR1 and CDR2: MGHDK and SYGVNS. This CDR3 has 16 amino acids. The CDR3 is CASALITSGDTDTQYF. CDR3 sequence (DNA): TGTGCCAGTGCCCTAATCACTAGCGGGGATACAGATACGCAGTATTTT.

This clonotype was found many times. The chain links TRBV7-8 to TRBJ1-1; D uncertain. The CDR3 has 12 amino acids. V dropped 3 bases and J dropped 5 bases, with 7 bases sitting between them. Per germline, CDR1 SGHVS and CDR2 FQNEAQ. The CDR3 DNA follows: TGTGCCAGCAGCTTCGGACCGACTGAAGCTTTCTTT. Its translation: CASSFGPTEAFF.

There are many counts of this clonotype. The chain has TRBV12-3 or TRBV12-4 and TRBJ1-2, with TRBD1 identical over 10 bases. The CDR3 has 14 amino acids. V shed 7 bases and J 4 bases; nucleotides not matched to a gene: 6. The CDR3 loop reads CASTPDRGSYGYTF. The CDR3 coding sequence is TGTGCCAGCACCCCGGACAGGGGGTCCTATGGCTACACCTTC.

The chain has TRBV4-1 and TRBJ2-1; 12 bases fit TRBD2. After removal of 0 bases from V and 2 bases from J, the junction contained 5 bases not matched to a gene. CDR1 and CDR2 (germline): MGHRA, YSYEKL. This CDR3 is 18 amino acids long. In nucleotides, the CDR3 is TGCGCCAGCAGCCAAGACCCCCCTAGCGGGGGGGCCTACAATGAGCAGTTCTTC. This codes for CASSQDPPSGGAYNEQFF.

This clonotype appeared many times. This chain connects TRBV7-6 to TRBJ2-3; 9 positions match TRBD2. This CDR3 is 16 amino acids long. The V gene end was trimmed by 0 bases and the J gene end by 6 bases; junction bases not matched to a gene: 7. Looked up from germline, CDR1 is SGHVS and CDR2 is FNYEAQ. This chain's CDR3 is CASSLAGGLAVDTQYF. The CDR3 DNA is TGTGCCAGCAGCTTAGCTGGGGGACTAGCAGTGGATACGCAGTATTTT. Full variable domain (outside the CDR3, taken from reference TRBV7-6 and TRBJ2-3): GAGVSQSPRYKVTKRGQDVALRCDPISGHVSLYWYRQALGQGPEFLTYFNYEAQQDKSGLPNDRFSAERPEGSISTLTIQRTEQRDSAMYRCASSLAGGLAVDTQYFGPGTRLTVL.

This clonotype was found a few times. V and J are TRBV7-9 and TRBJ1-1; unclear D gene. V shed 2 bases and J shed 1 base, with 8 bases lying between them. The CDR3 covers 14 residues. The germline gives CDR1 SEHNR, CDR2 FQNEAQ (reference sequence). The CDR3 loop is CASSLRAANTEAFF. In nucleotides, the CDR3 is TGTGCCAGCAGCTTAAGAGCAGCGAACACTGAAGCTTTCTTT.

CDR3 loop: CASSLTGKEKLFF. CDR3 bases: TGTGCCAGCAGCTTGACAGGGAAGGAAAAACTGTTTTTT. The V and J genes are TRBV7-9 and TRBJ1-4, with 7 bases matching TRBD1. The CDR3 runs 13 residues. CDR1 and CDR2 from the germline V gene are SEHNR and FQNEAQ (reference sequence). V lost 3 bases and J lost 8; bases outside the gene matches: 3.

Turning to this clonotype: The junction and the germline gene differ at one end; a read error may be behind it. The chain carries TRBV10-3 and TRBJ1-2; a weak D match, TRBD1 (5 bases). The CDR3 loop spans 13 amino acids. Per the germline V gene, CDR1 is ENHRY and CDR2 is SYGVKD. The CDR3 DNA follows: TGTGCCAGCAGTGACAACGGGGGTTATGGCTACACCTTC. It encodes CASSDNGGYGYTF.

This chain uses TRBV5-1 with TRBJ2-7; 9 bases line up with TRBD1. Germline trimming cut 4 bases from V and 2 bases from J; bases unmatched to any gene: 7. Germline V gives CDR1 SGHRS, CDR2 YFSETQ. The CDR3 is 15 residues long. The CDR3 region is CASSRGNRGPYEQYF. The DNA of the CDR3 is TGCGCCAGCAGCCGCGGTAACAGGGGGCCCTACGAGCAGTACTTC. Variable domain in full (rest from reference TRBV5-1 and TRBJ2-7): KAGVTQTPRYLIKTRGQQVTLSCSPISGHRSVSWYQQTPGQGLQFLFEYFSETQRNKGNFPGRFSGRQFSNSRSEMNVSTLELGDSALYLCASSRGNRGPYEQYFGPGTRLTVT.

This clonotype was detected ten times or more. V is TRBV4-1 and J is TRBJ2-2; a weak D match, TRBD1 (6 bases). The germline gives CDR1 MGHRA, CDR2 YSYEKL. Trimming took 5 bases from V and 6 from J, leaving 10 bases between them. The CDR3 covers 13 residues. The CDR3 protein is CASSYGTPGELFF. CDR3 bases: TGCGCCAGCAGCTACGGGACACCCGGGGAGCTGTTTTTT.

Many counts were recorded for this clonotype. The genes are TRBV29-1 and TRBJ2-5, with TRBD2 matching over 16 bases. Germline assignment: CDR1 SQVTM and CDR2 ANQGSEA. This CDR3 has 15 residues. Here the CDR3 reads CGGLAGGPSPETQYF. CDR3 bases: TGCGGGGGACTAGCGGGAGGGCCCTCCCCCGAGACCCAGTACTTC.

This clonotype was seen repeatedly, ten times or more. CDR3 sequence: CASSARVEEAFF. CDR3 in DNA: TGTGCCAGTAGTGCCAGGGTGGAGGAAGCTTTCTTT. V gene TRBV19 combines with J gene TRBJ1-1; possibly TRBD1 for D (5 bases). Germline CDR1 is LNHDA and CDR2 is SQIVND (reference sequence). Trimming took 5 bases from V and 8 from J, leaving 12 bases between them. The CDR3 length is 12 residues.

In DNA, the CDR3 is TGCGCCAGCAGCCACTCCCCGGGTTCGGGACAGGGTTTCGGTGAGCAGTTCTTC. Translating gives CASSHSPGSGQGFGEQFF. The rearrangement links TRBV4-1 to TRBJ2-1, with 9 bases fitting TRBD1. Germline CDR1 reads MGHRA; CDR2 reads YSYEKL. The CDR3 length is 18 residues. The trim removed 3 bases at V and 9 bases at J, leaving 18 bases unmatched.